This entry describes one T cell receptor (beta chain). Profiled with immunoSEQ multiplex PCR; TCRdb holds only in-frame clones, not every one. The repertoire has 100,000 to 150,000 clones, 65% to 85% of them found once; the top ten carry roughly a sixth. This entry comes from a study of blood T cell repertoires in COVID-19. CDR1 and CDR2 (germline): LGHNA, YSLEER. The CDR3 consists of 16 residues. The junction had 4 bases not matched to a gene; V was cut back by 0 bases and J by 2 bases. Specimen: peripheral blood. The clonotype was recovered from a man aged 25-40 years with COVID-19, enrolled during active disease. The chain uses TRBV4-3 and TRBJ2-1; 7 bases line up with TRBD2. The CDR3 reads CASSQEVGGTYNEQFF. CDR3 bases: TGCGCCAGCAGCCAAGAGGTCGGGGGGACCTACAATGAGCAGTTCTTC.